The 3 T cell receptor beta chains listed next were all sequenced from one sample in a study of CXCR3-negative and CXCR3-positive naive CD8 T cells. All TRB cDNA libraries came from 5' RACE performed with UMI labels. TCRdb reprocessed the 5' RACE reads; each CDR3 protein has one entry and no DNA is given. This table lists about 45,000 distinct CDR3 sequences. The sequenced material came from memory CD8+ T cells from blood. These receptors all come from a human donor in good health. Some clones in this sample may be carry-over from other donors' samples.

CDR3 sequence reads: CASNPDGMNTEAFF. This chain links TRBV12-3 or TRBV12-4 with TRBJ1-1; TCRdb reports TRBD1, a call that lacks DNA to check it against. This CDR3 region has 14 residues.

The rearrangement uses TRBV7-2 and TRBJ2-1; the D call of TRBD2 rests on TCRdb alone, since no DNA is present to check it. Germline assignment: CDR1 SGHTA and CDR2 FQGNSA. This CDR3 has 17 residues. Here the CDR3 reads CASSETLAGDSYNEQFF.

The chain has TRBV7-9 and TRBJ2-1; the D call of TRBD1 rests on TCRdb alone, since no DNA is present to check it. The CDR3 is 12 residues long. Germline CDR1 and CDR2: SEHNR and FQNEAQ (reference sequence). This chain's CDR3 is CASSSRGQEQFF.